This T cell receptor beta chain was retrieved from a study of neurological immune-mediated disorders. With V trimmed by 0 bases and J by 6 bases, 6 bases remained unmatched. Germline loops: CDR1 DFQATT, CDR2 SNEGSKA (reference sequence). The length of the CDR3 is 15 residues. TCRdb itself ran the 5' RACE reads through MiXCR, one entry per CDR3 protein. The sample lists around 27,000 distinct CDR3 sequences; around 14% were seen once. This clonotype ranks as medium-sized (0.01 to 0.1%). The rearrangement uses TRBV20-1 and TRBJ1-4, with TRBD1 matching over 8 bases. Sequences were obtained from PBMCs. The receptor comes from a man in his 70s in good health. As DNA, the CDR3 is TGCAGTGCTAGAGATGAGGACAGGGCTGATGAAAAACTGTTTTTT. Protein sequence: CSARDEDRADEKLFF.